The TCR beta chain under discussion was sequenced for a study of technical replicates of blood from a few donors. This table comes from immunoSEQ multiplex PCR, and its TCRdb copy is limited to in-frame clones, with some not included. The table records approximately 100,000 clones, approximately 94% of them present only once. Trimming took 5 bases from V and 5 from J, leaving 19 bases between them. The CDR3 covers 16 residues. CDR1 is SGHVS and CDR2 is FNYEAQ in the germline V gene. V usage is TRBV7-6 and J usage is TRBJ2-1; tentatively, D is TRBD2 (6 bases). The TCR was taken from a human donor in good health. Sequencing was performed on T cells isolated from PBMCs. The CDR3 reads CASSGVRREEHNEQFF. In DNA, the CDR3 is TGTGCCAGCAGCGGGGTTAGGCGGGAAGAACACAATGAGCAGTTCTTC.